This entry is about one T cell receptor (beta chain). An end of the junction does not agree with germline; a read error may underlie this. This specimen comes from a study of blood T cell repertoires in COVID-19. The CDR3 loop spans 10 amino acids. From germline, CDR1 is DFQATT and CDR2 SNEGSKA (reference sequence). The assay was immunoSEQ multiplex PCR, and TCRdb's table has in-frame clones only and misses some. The sample shows just over 50,000 clones, around 84% of them seen only once. The chain is built from TRBV20-1 and TRBJ1-4; 9 nucleotides line up with TRBD1. The clonotype originates from a man of 80 years or more with active COVID-19. Material: peripheral blood. CDR3 nucleotide sequence: TGCAGTGCAGCCGGGACAGGGCTGGTTTTT. Amino acid sequence: CSAAGTGLVF.